The T cell receptor (beta chain) described here comes from a study of vaccination and CD4 T cells after COVID-19. Study context: The authors exposed cells to overlapping spike peptides derived from SARS-CoV-2, HCoV-NL63, HCoV-OC43 and HCoV-229E.

Findings and limits, study-wide: Median counts of SARS-CoV-2-reactive clonotypes increased from roughly 21 to 40; this difference was not significant.

Sequence data for DNA of cultured CD4+ T cells were generated by the Oncomine TCR Beta short-read assay. TCRdb reanalysed the PCR reads using MiXCR and keeps one entry per CDR3 protein. The sample contains tens of thousands of distinct CDR3 sequences, roughly 70% of which appear only once. V was cut by 7 bases and J by 7 bases, with 16 bases left in between. Germline CDR1 and CDR2: LNHDA and SQIVND (reference sequence). The CDR3 is 13 amino acids. With respect to this clonotype: As yet, its antigen is unknown.

Treatment described: approximately 9-day PBMC culture with coronavirus spike peptide pools or control peptides (ViraFEST assay). Negative selection purified CD4+ T cells after ten to eleven days of culture. Sequencing was done on a sample of CD4+ T cells from blood, cultured in vitro. This receptor was taken from a human donor who had recovered from COVID-19. The J gene is TRBJ1-2, the V gene TRBV19; D gene uncertain. CDR3 nucleotides: TGTGCCAGTACCGATGAGTGGCATAGTGGCTACACCTTC. Encoded protein: CASTDEWHSGYTF.